A single sample gave rise to the 25 T cell receptor beta chains below, sequenced in a study of T cell repertoires in cytomegalovirus infection. Antigen specificity for these receptors is unknown. TCRdb called the reads again in MiXCR, with one record for every CDR3 protein. In the table there are fewer than 650,000 distinct CDR3 sequences, roughly 42% of which are singletons. The material sequenced was cultured PBMCs, taken from culture after CMV antigen stimulation. Receptors originate from a human donor in good health (CMV status not recorded). Some clones in this sample may be carry-over from other donors' samples.

The V gene is TRBV7-8, the J gene TRBJ1-4; D gene ambiguous. The V end lost 1 base, the J end lost 7 bases, and 10 bases lay between the germline ends. Germline V gives CDR1 SGHVS, CDR2 FQNEAQ. This CDR3 has 14 residues. CDR3 DNA: TGTGCCAGCAGCTTAGTAGTTACGGGTGAAAAACTGTTTTTT. Translated: CASSLVVTGEKLFF.

This clonotype was counted a few times. The J gene is TRBJ2-1, the V gene TRBV7-2; no firm D call. This CDR3 is 19 amino acids long. Germline V gene sequence: CDR1 SGHTA, CDR2 FQGNSA. V lost 1 base and J 0 bases, leaving 19 bases between the germline ends. The CDR3 spells CASSLGVGPLGRSYNEQFF. The DNA of the CDR3 is TGTGCCAGCAGCTTAGGGGTCGGACCCCTAGGACGCTCCTACAATGAGCAGTTCTTC.

J is TRBJ1-4 and V is TRBV7-9; TRBD1 agrees at 8 bases. Trimming cost V 5 bases and J 4 bases; bases outside gene matches: 6. CDR3 length: 15 residues. Per germline, CDR1 SEHNR and CDR2 FQNEAQ (reference sequence). CDR3 nucleotide sequence: TGTGCCAGCAGCCTTTGGGACAGGTATAATGAAAAACTGTTTTTT. Its translation: CASSLWDRYNEKLFF.

J is TRBJ1-2 and V is TRBV5-6, with TRBD1 matching over 7 bases. CDR3 length: 15 residues. V shed 0 bases, J shed 5 bases, and the junction held 7 bases outside the gene matches. Germline V gives CDR1 SGHDT, CDR2 YYEEEE. The CDR3 DNA sequence: TGTGCCAGCAGCTTGGGTCACAGGGGCTGGTATGGCTACACCTTC. Protein: CASSLGHRGWYGYTF.

The chain recombines TRBV27 with TRBJ2-1; D is ambiguous. Germline V gene data show CDR1 as MNHEY and CDR2 as SMNVEV (reference sequence). This CDR3 comprises 11 residues. The V and J ends lost 10 bases and 2 bases respectively, with 6 bases between them. The CDR3 spells CATGAYNEQFF. CDR3 coding DNA: TGTGCCACCGGCGCCTACAATGAGCAGTTCTTC.

This chain joins TRBV6-2 or TRBV6-3 and TRBJ2-3; D may match TRBD1 or TRBD2 (5 bases each). The V end was cut by 6 bases, the J end by 4 bases, with 20 bases between. Germline-derived CDR1 and CDR2 are MNHEY and SVGEGT. CDR3 length equals 16 residues. The CDR3 loop reads CASSPYGKMGADTQYF. CDR3 DNA sequence: TGTGCCAGCAGCCCGTATGGGAAAATGGGGGCAGATACGCAGTATTTT.

V gene TRBV6-6 combines with J gene TRBJ1-3; D not resolved. The CDR3 contains 17 residues. Between the trimmed V and J ends, which lost 5 bases and 2 bases, there was a span of 19 bases. Germline values: CDR1 MNHNY, CDR2 SVGAGI (reference sequence). CDR3 sequence (DNA): TGTGCCAGCAGTCTCCGTTCGACACTAATCGCTGGAAACACCATATATTTT. This gives the protein CASSLRSTLIAGNTIYF.

This sequence joins TRBV2 and TRBJ1-2, with D possibly TRBD1 on 6 matching bases. CDR3 length: 14 residues. V lost 0 bases to trimming and J lost 2 bases, with 7 bases between them. Germline V CDR1 and CDR2: SNHLY, FYNNEI. CDR3 loop: CASSEAQGNYGYTF. The CDR3 region has the DNA TGTGCCAGCAGTGAAGCGCAGGGGAACTATGGCTACACCTTC.

V usage is TRBV20-1 and J usage is TRBJ2-7; 12 bases agree with TRBD2. The V and J ends lost 3 bases and 0 bases, in that order; junction bases with no gene match: 18. CDR1 and CDR2 (germline): DFQATT, SNEGSKA (reference sequence). The CDR3 is 20 amino acids. As DNA, the CDR3 is TGCAGTGCTAGGACAGAGGCGGCTAGCGGGGGGGCTCAAGGCTCCTACGAGCAGTACTTC. As protein: CSARTEAASGGAQGSYEQYF.

This chain connects TRBV12-3 or TRBV12-4 to TRBJ2-7; TRBD1 aligns across 8 bases. The CDR3 runs to 15 residues. The V segment lost 2 bases and the J segment 0 bases; nucleotides outside the gene matches: 3. The CDR3 is CASSLNRGYSYEQYF. CDR3 in DNA: TGTGCCAGCAGTTTAAACAGGGGGTACTCCTACGAGCAGTACTTC.

The V and J genes are TRBV7-2 and TRBJ2-5, with D possibly being TRBD2 (6 bases). Germline values: CDR1 SGHTA, CDR2 FQGNSA. The CDR3 is made up of 15 amino acids. V was trimmed by 4 bases and J by 1 base, leaving 13 bases between them. CDR3 region: CASSWVVAAQETQYF. CDR3 nucleotide sequence: TGTGCCAGCAGCTGGGTGGTAGCGGCCCAAGAGACCCAGTACTTC.

This clonotype was counted only a few times. The V gene is TRBV27, the J gene TRBJ1-1, with D perhaps matching TRBD1 (5 bases). The germline V gene encodes CDR1 MNHEY and CDR2 SMNVEV (reference sequence). CDR3 length: 14 amino acids. Trimming stripped 6 bases from V and 0 bases from J, with 11 bases between. Here the CDR3 reads CASSRPGLNTEAFF. As DNA, the CDR3 is TGTGCCAGCAGCCGGCCAGGGCTGAACACTGAAGCTTTCTTT.

The chain carries TRBV6-2 or TRBV6-3 and TRBJ2-3, with TRBD1 as a possible D gene (6 bases). CDR1 MNHEY and CDR2 SVGEGT come from the germline V gene. V was cut by 6 bases and J by 2 bases, with 12 bases left in between. The length of the CDR3 is 14 residues. The DNA for the CDR3 is TGTGCCAGCAGATGGGACACCTCCACAGATACGCAGTATTTT. It codes for CASRWDTSTDTQYF.

This clonotype was observed at least ten times. This rearrangement joins TRBV7-2 to TRBJ2-1; 7 bases agree with TRBD1. The J segment lost 2 bases and the V segment lost 1 base, leaving 5 bases of the junction unmatched. Per germline, CDR1 SGHTA and CDR2 FQGNSA. The CDR3 extends over 16 amino acids. CDR3 nucleotide sequence: TGTGCCAGCAGCTTAGTCCGACAGGGACCCTACAATGAGCAGTTCTTC. Encoded protein: CASSLVRQGPYNEQFF.

The V call is TRBV20-1, the J call TRBJ2-7; 11 bases match TRBD2. This CDR3 has 15 amino acids. Germline V gene sequence: CDR1 DFQATT, CDR2 SNEGSKA (reference sequence). V trimming: 6 bases; J trimming: 6 bases; junction bases outside the gene matches: 13. The DNA for the CDR3 is TGCAGTGCCACACGCGGTAGCGGGAGGGCCGTCGAGCAGTACTTC. It yields the protein CSATRGSGRAVEQYF.

The chain carries TRBV12-3 or TRBV12-4 and TRBJ2-5; possible D gene TRBD2, 6 bases. The V end lost 6 bases, the J end lost 1 base, and 21 bases lay between the germline ends. CDR3 length equals 17 residues. CDR3 in amino acids: CASSKQMVGGFQETQYF. The CDR3, as DNA: TGTGCCAGCAGCAAGCAAATGGTGGGGGGATTCCAAGAGACCCAGTACTTC.

This clonotype has at least ten counts. The CDR3 nucleotides are TGTGCCATCAGTGAGTCCCTAGCGGGAACCAGCACAGATACGCAGTATTTT. As protein: CAISESLAGTSTDTQYF. V usage is TRBV10-3 and J usage is TRBJ2-3, with TRBD2 matching over 9 bases. Germline CDR1 and CDR2: ENHRY and SYGVKD. The CDR3 contains 17 residues. V was clipped by 0 bases and J by 0 bases; unmatched bases: 4.

This clonotype occurred a few times. The rearrangement links TRBV7-9 to TRBJ2-3; D may be TRBD2 (5 bases). This CDR3 has 16 residues. V was trimmed by 7 bases and J by 2 bases, leaving 19 bases between them. The germline gives CDR1 SEHNR, CDR2 FQNEAQ (reference sequence). This chain's CDR3 is CASIPIGRLYTDTQYF. The CDR3 nucleotides are TGTGCCAGCATCCCCATAGGCAGACTATACACAGATACGCAGTATTTT.

This clonotype was observed a few times. V gene TRBV7-2 combines with J gene TRBJ1-5; 9 nucleotides align to TRBD1. V dropped 4 bases and J dropped 5; count of bases not matched to a gene: 6. The CDR3 has 15 residues. The germline V gene has CDR1 SGHTA and CDR2 FQGNSA. CDR3: CASSSGQGGDQPQHF. For the CDR3, the DNA is TGTGCCAGCAGCTCGGGACAGGGAGGGGATCAGCCCCAGCATTTT.

The CDR3 sequence is CASSLEQDYEQYF. Written as DNA, the CDR3 is TGTGCCAGCAGCTTGGAACAAGACTACGAGCAGTACTTC. V usage is TRBV7-6 and J usage is TRBJ2-7, with unresolved D. V was pared by 3 bases and J by 3 bases, with 9 bases between. Germline CDR1 reads SGHVS; CDR2 reads FNYEAQ. This CDR3 region has 13 residues.

This clonotype was picked up many times. The chain couples TRBV7-2 to TRBJ2-5; TRBD2 matches 12 bases. This CDR3 is 16 amino acids long. V lost 6 bases to trimming and J lost 2 bases; unmatched junction nucleotides: 7. Germline V lookup: CDR1 SGHTA, CDR2 FQGNSA. CDR3 nucleotide sequence: TGTGCCAGCAGTGCCGCCGGGACTAGCGGGCAAGAGACCCAGTACTTC. It yields the protein CASSAAGTSGQETQYF.

The chain links TRBV6-1 to TRBJ2-3; no clear D gene. Trimming cost V 5 bases and J 5 bases, with 11 bases left between them. The CDR3 covers 13 residues. Germline loops: CDR1 MNHNS, CDR2 SASEGT. CDR3 sequence: CASSPRILDTQYF. The CDR3 DNA reads as TGTGCCAGCAGTCCCCGGATTCTAGATACGCAGTATTTT.

This clonotype was detected only a few times. The rearrangement links TRBV7-2 to TRBJ2-7; D gene ambiguous. CDR3 length equals 13 residues. V was pared by 2 bases and J by 1 base, with 6 bases between. The germline V gene encodes CDR1 SGHTA and CDR2 FQGNSA. The DNA for the CDR3 is TGTGCCAGCAGCTTATTGCAGTCCTACGAGCAGTACTTC. It codes for CASSLLQSYEQYF.

The chain uses TRBV11-2 and TRBJ2-3; D remains ambiguous. The V gene lost 0 bases and the J gene lost 0 bases, with 13 bases spanning the gap. The CDR3 has 17 amino acids. Germline values: CDR1 SGHAT, CDR2 FQNNGV. The CDR3 DNA is TGTGCCAGCAGCTTAGACCCGCCCGGGCCTAGCACAGATACGCAGTATTTT. It codes for CASSLDPPGPSTDTQYF.

The chain joins TRBV4-1 to TRBJ2-3, with TRBD2 matching 8 bases. The ends lost 0 bases at V and 1 base at J; junction bases unmatched: 9. The germline V gene has CDR1 MGHRA and CDR2 YSYEKL. The CDR3 is 18 amino acids. The CDR3 is CASSQDLLAGGRTDTQYF. The CDR3 DNA is TGCGCCAGCAGCCAAGATCTCCTTGCGGGAGGCCGCACAGATACGCAGTATTTT.